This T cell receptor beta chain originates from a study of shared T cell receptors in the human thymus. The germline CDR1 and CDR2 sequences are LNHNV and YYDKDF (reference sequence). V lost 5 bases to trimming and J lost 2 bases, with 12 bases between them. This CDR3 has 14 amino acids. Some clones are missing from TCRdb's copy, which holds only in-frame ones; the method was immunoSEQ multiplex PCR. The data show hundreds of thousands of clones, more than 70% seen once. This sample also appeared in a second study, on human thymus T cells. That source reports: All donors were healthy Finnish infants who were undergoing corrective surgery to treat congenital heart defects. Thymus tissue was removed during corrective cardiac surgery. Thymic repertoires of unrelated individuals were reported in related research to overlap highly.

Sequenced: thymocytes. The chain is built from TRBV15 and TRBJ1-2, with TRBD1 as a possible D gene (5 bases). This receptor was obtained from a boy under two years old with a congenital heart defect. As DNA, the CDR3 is TGTGCCACCAGCCTCAGGGTCAACAACTATGGCTACACCTTC. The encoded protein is CATSLRVNNYGYTF.